The 26 T cell receptor beta chains below come from one sample, sequenced in a study of early T cells in non-severe SARS-CoV-2 infection. Each CDR3 protein is one row after TCRdb ran MiXCR on the 5' RACE reads. The table shows 50,000 or so distinct CDR3 sequences, with around 4.6% occurring only once. The sequencing input was whole blood. The origin of the receptors is an adult who was a healthcare worker with PCR-confirmed SARS-CoV-2 infection or an uninfected control (not recorded which).

This clonotype was recorded many times. The chain links TRBV12-3 or TRBV12-4 to TRBJ2-3; D might be TRBD2 (5 bases). The CDR3 runs 15 residues. The ends were cut back, 3 bases at V and 4 bases at J, with 14 bases in the middle. CDR3 DNA: TGTGCCAGCAGTTTTTCCGGGGTTGATCCAGATACGCAGTATTTT. This sequence encodes CASSFSGVDPDTQYF.

This clonotype was counted many times. This rearrangement joins TRBV24-1 to TRBJ2-1; TRBD1 agrees at 7 bases. Germline CDR1 and CDR2: KGHDR and SFDVKD. The CDR3 extends over 16 amino acids. Losses at the gene ends were 0 bases for V and 7 bases for J; bases not matched to a gene: 8. In DNA form, the CDR3 reads TGTGCCACCAGTGATTTGCAGGGACAGTTGATTAATGAGCAGTTCTTC. Its protein is CATSDLQGQLINEQFF.

This clonotype was found many times. This chain links TRBV3-1 with TRBJ2-7, with D hard to call. CDR1 LGHDT and CDR2 YNNKEL come from the germline V gene (reference sequence). The CDR3 runs to 13 residues. V was clipped by 6 bases and J by 1 base, with 10 bases between them. CDR3 protein: CASSYIASYEQYF. CDR3 nucleotides: TGTGCCAGCAGTTATATAGCATCCTACGAGCAGTACTTC.

This clonotype was counted ten times or more. This chain connects TRBV6-1 to TRBJ2-7; perhaps TRBD1 as D (6 bases). The V gene lost 3 bases and the J gene lost 6 bases, with 15 bases spanning the gap. CDR1 is MNHNS and CDR2 is SASEGT in the germline V gene. The CDR3 consists of 14 residues. The CDR3 sequence is CASSDQGSIVEQYF. Here the CDR3 DNA reads TGTGCCAGCAGTGACCAGGGGTCTATAGTCGAGCAGTACTTC.

This clonotype was picked up many times. This chain links TRBV7-2 with TRBJ2-1; 9 nucleotides line up with TRBD1. From germline, CDR1 is SGHTA and CDR2 FQGNSA. With 4 bases clipped from V and 6 bases from J, the junction kept 10 bases outside the gene matches. The CDR3 runs to 16 residues. The CDR3 coding sequence is TGTGCCAGCAGCTCACTGGCGGGACAGGGTCGCAATGAGCAGTTCTTC. This codes for CASSSLAGQGRNEQFF.

In this sample, this clonotype turned up many times. This rearrangement joins TRBV12-3 or TRBV12-4 to TRBJ2-3, with 9 positions matching TRBD2. The CDR3 is 18 residues long. J lost 1 base, V lost 1 base, and 9 bases had no gene match. CDR3 bases: TGTGCCAGCAGTTTAGGGCTAGCGGGAAGAATTGGCACAGATACGCAGTATTTT. Its translation: CASSLGLAGRIGTDTQYF.

This clonotype has a handful of counts. CDR3 loop: CASSRNSEETQYF. CDR3 nucleotides: TGCGCCAGCAGCAGGAACAGTGAAGAGACCCAGTACTTC. The V call is TRBV5-1, the J call TRBJ2-5; D gene ambiguous. Germline loops: CDR1 SGHRS, CDR2 YFSETQ. This CDR3 is built from 13 residues. The ends were cut back, 4 bases at V and 3 bases at J, with 10 bases in the middle.

A few counts support this clonotype. J is TRBJ1-5 and V is TRBV5-1; no reliable D call. V was shortened by 0 bases and J by 0 bases, with 7 bases between the two germline ends. The CDR3 spans 15 residues. CDR1 and CDR2 (germline): SGHRS, YFSETQ. This CDR3 is CASSLEGVSNQPQHF. In DNA, the CDR3 is TGCGCCAGCAGCTTGGAGGGAGTTAGCAATCAGCCCCAGCATTTT. Together with reference TRBV5-1 and TRBJ1-5, the CDR3 gives the full variable domain: KAGVTQTPRYLIKTRGQQVTLSCSPISGHRSVSWYQQTPGQGLQFLFEYFSETQRNKGNFPGRFSGRQFSNSRSEMNVSTLELGDSALYLCASSLEGVSNQPQHFGDGTRLSIL.

Here the CDR3 DNA reads TGTGCCAGCAGCACAGACCCTAATTCACCCCTCCACTTT. Amino acids: CASSTDPNSPLHF. This chain uses TRBV7-8 with TRBJ1-6, with D uncertain. Germline V lookup: CDR1 SGHVS, CDR2 FQNEAQ. Trimming removed 5 bases at V and 6 bases at J, with 8 bases between. The CDR3 totals 13 residues. Combining the CDR3 with reference TRBV7-8 and TRBJ1-6 gives the whole variable domain GAGVSQSPRYKVAKRGQDVALRCDPISGHVSLFWYQQALGQGPEFLTYFQNEAQLDKSGLPSDRFFAERPEGSVSTLKIQRTQQEDSAVYLCASSTDPNSPLHFGNGTRLTVT.

This clonotype was seen at least ten times. The chain recombines TRBV3-1 with TRBJ2-3, with a weak D call TRBD2 (6 bases). V lost 6 bases, J lost 5 bases, and 15 bases lay in between. Germline lookup yields CDR1 LGHDT and CDR2 YNNKEL (reference sequence). The CDR3 is 14 amino acids. CDR3 in amino acids: CASSLTGLKDTQYF. DNA of the CDR3: TGTGCCAGCAGTCTGACGGGACTTAAAGATACGCAGTATTTT.

This clonotype was found many times. The V and J genes are TRBV5-4 and TRBJ2-6; D remains unclear. The V end lost 0 bases, the J end lost 17 bases, and 9 bases lay between the germline ends. Germline V gene sequence: CDR1 SGHNT, CDR2 YYREEE (reference sequence). The CDR3 is 11 amino acids. The CDR3 bases are TGTGCCAGCAGCTTGGGACCAGAAGTGACTTTC. It specifies CASSLGPEVTF. Together with reference TRBV5-4 and TRBJ2-6, the CDR3 gives the full variable domain: ETGVTQSPTHLIKTRGQQVTLRCSSQSGHNTVSWYQQALGQGPQFIFQYYREEENGRGNFPPRFSGLQFPNYSSELNVNALELDDSALYLCASSLGPEVTFGAGSRLTVL.

This clonotype has a handful of counts. This rearrangement joins TRBV20-1 to TRBJ1-2; D is uncertain. With 5 bases removed from V and 8 bases from J, the gap between germline ends came to 21 bases. CDR1 DFQATT and CDR2 SNEGSKA come from the germline V gene (reference sequence). This CDR3 spans 14 amino acids. CDR3 amino acids: CSASQPGYYEGYTF. CDR3 DNA: TGCAGTGCTTCTCAACCGGGATACTATGAGGGCTACACCTTC.

This clonotype was seen repeatedly, ten times or more. The rearrangement links TRBV29-1 to TRBJ2-7; the match to TRBD1 covers 8 bases. This CDR3 has 13 residues. Germline CDR1 SQVTM, CDR2 ANQGSEA. The trim removed 4 bases at V and 1 base at J, leaving 3 bases unmatched. The CDR3 bases are TGCAGCGTTGGACAGGGGAGGTCCTACGAGCAGTACTTC. Translated, it gives CSVGQGRSYEQYF.

This chain uses TRBV4-3 with TRBJ1-1; D is unclear. CDR3 length equals 16 residues. Trimming removed 0 bases from V and 9 bases from J, with 20 bases in between. Germline V gives CDR1 LGHNA, CDR2 YSLEER. The CDR3 sequence: CASSQEPRPSRSKAFF. CDR3 coding DNA: TGCGCCAGCAGCCAAGAGCCCCGCCCCTCCCGTTCAAAAGCTTTCTTT.

V usage is TRBV5-1 and J usage is TRBJ1-1, with D possibly being TRBD1 (6 bases). CDR3 length: 14 amino acids. The V end was cut by 2 bases, the J end by 3 bases, with 11 bases between. Germline CDR1 is SGHRS and CDR2 is YFSETQ. The CDR3 loop reads CASSLLQGYTEAFF. Here the CDR3 DNA reads TGCGCCAGCAGCTTACTACAGGGATACACTGAAGCTTTCTTT.

This clonotype was found a few times. This sequence joins TRBV7-2 and TRBJ2-5; D is ambiguous. CDR3 size: 13 residues. The germline V and J ends were trimmed by 5 bases and 3 bases, with 10 bases remaining between them. The germline gives CDR1 SGHTA, CDR2 FQGNSA. CDR3 in amino acids: CASSITLKETQYF. The DNA for the CDR3 is TGTGCCAGCAGCATTACTCTGAAAGAGACCCAGTACTTC.

The V gene is TRBV4-3, the J gene TRBJ2-2; 14 bases agree with TRBD2. The germline V gene has CDR1 LGHNA and CDR2 YSLEER. Trimming at V came to 3 bases and at J to 5 bases, leaving 2 bases not matched to a gene. The CDR3 contains 16 residues. The CDR3 nucleotides are TGCGCCAGCAGCCAGGGGACTAGCGGGAGTACCGGGGAGCTGTTTTTT. It encodes CASSQGTSGSTGELFF.

This clonotype has a count of ten or more. The chain couples TRBV18 to TRBJ2-7; a possible D gene is TRBD2 (6 bases). Germline V lookup: CDR1 KGHSH, CDR2 LQKENI. The CDR3 covers 15 residues. V shed 3 bases and J shed 0 bases, with 12 bases lying between them. The CDR3 DNA reads TGTGCCAGCTCACCTCAGCTAGCGTTCTCCTACGAGCAGTACTTC. Translation: CASSPQLAFSYEQYF.

This clonotype was counted ten times or more. V and J are TRBV20-1 and TRBJ2-3; the match to TRBD1 covers 10 bases. CDR3 length: 19 amino acids. Losses at the gene ends were 0 bases for V and 1 base for J; bases not matched to a gene: 13. The germline V gene has CDR1 DFQATT and CDR2 SNEGSKA (reference sequence). As DNA, the CDR3 is TGCAGTGCTAGAGATTTCAAGCGTCAAGGGACAGGGGGCACAGATACGCAGTATTTT. This codes for CSARDFKRQGTGGTDTQYF.

This clonotype has a count of ten or more. The chain combines TRBV20-1 with TRBJ2-3, with 10 bases that match TRBD1. The CDR3 covers 15 residues. CDR1 is DFQATT and CDR2 is SNEGSKA in the germline V gene (reference sequence). V trimming: 5 bases; J trimming: 2 bases; junction bases outside the gene matches: 7. CDR3 in DNA: TGCAGTGCTCGAGGACAGGGGGGGTTCACAGATACGCAGTATTTT. Residues: CSARGQGGFTDTQYF.

This clonotype showed up many times. The chain has TRBV19 and TRBJ2-5, with D possibly TRBD2 on 6 matching bases. Germline-derived CDR1 and CDR2 are LNHDA and SQIVND (reference sequence). Trimming stripped 11 bases from V and 5 bases from J, with 12 bases between. This CDR3 region has 11 residues. CDR3 amino acids: CAAGGRETQYF. CDR3 sequence (DNA): TGTGCCGCTGGTGGGAGGGAGACCCAGTACTTC.

This chain uses TRBV14 with TRBJ2-7; D is unclear. V dropped 6 bases and J dropped 5 bases, with 23 bases sitting between them. The CDR3 consists of 16 residues. Per germline, CDR1 SGHDN and CDR2 FVKESK. CDR3 DNA sequence: TGTGCCAGCAGTTCCACCCCCCGTACCGCCCTGCACGAGCAGTACTTC. It codes for CASSSTPRTALHEQYF. Supplemented by reference TRBV14 and TRBJ2-7, the full variable domain reads EAGVTQFPSHSVIEKGQTVTLRCDPISGHDNLYWYRRVMGKEIKFLLHFVKESKQDESGMPNNRFLAERTGGTYSTLKVQPAELEDSGVYFCASSSTPRTALHEQYFGPGTRLTVT.

A few counts support this clonotype. CDR3 sequence: CASSYRWSTGELFF. Here the CDR3 DNA reads TGTGCCAGCAGTTACCGATGGTCCACCGGGGAGCTGTTTTTT. The genes are TRBV6-5 and TRBJ2-2; D is ambiguous. Germline V gene lookup returns CDR1 MNHEY and CDR2 SVGAGI. The CDR3 contains 14 residues. Between the trimmed V and J ends, which lost 2 bases and 4 bases, there was a span of 8 bases.

This clonotype appeared a few times. V is TRBV3-1 and J is TRBJ2-1, with 8 bases aligning to TRBD2. CDR1 is LGHDT, CDR2 YNNKEL, per germline (reference sequence). V was clipped by 4 bases and J by 4 bases; unmatched bases: 9. CDR3 size: 16 residues. DNA for the CDR3: TGTGCCAGCAGCCGGAAAATAGCGGGACTATACAATGAGCAGTTCTTC. This gives the protein CASSRKIAGLYNEQFF.

This clonotype was seen many times. J is TRBJ2-7 and V is TRBV30; unclear D gene. CDR3 length: 13 amino acids. The V and J ends lost 0 bases and 7 bases respectively, with 13 bases between them. CDR1 is GTSNPN and CDR2 is SVGIG in the germline V gene (reference sequence). In DNA, the CDR3 is TGTGCCTGGAGTGTACAACTCGCGAATGAGCAGTACTTC. It specifies CAWSVQLANEQYF.

This clonotype was found many times. The V gene is TRBV6-2 or TRBV6-3, the J gene TRBJ2-2; a possible D gene is TRBD1 (5 bases). V was shortened by 4 bases and J by 5 bases, with 8 bases between the two germline ends. The germline CDR1 and CDR2 sequences are MNHEY and SVGEGT. This CDR3 has 13 amino acids. The CDR3, as DNA: TGTGCCAGCAGTTGGCAGGGTACCGGGGAGCTGTTTTTT. Translated, it gives CASSWQGTGELFF.